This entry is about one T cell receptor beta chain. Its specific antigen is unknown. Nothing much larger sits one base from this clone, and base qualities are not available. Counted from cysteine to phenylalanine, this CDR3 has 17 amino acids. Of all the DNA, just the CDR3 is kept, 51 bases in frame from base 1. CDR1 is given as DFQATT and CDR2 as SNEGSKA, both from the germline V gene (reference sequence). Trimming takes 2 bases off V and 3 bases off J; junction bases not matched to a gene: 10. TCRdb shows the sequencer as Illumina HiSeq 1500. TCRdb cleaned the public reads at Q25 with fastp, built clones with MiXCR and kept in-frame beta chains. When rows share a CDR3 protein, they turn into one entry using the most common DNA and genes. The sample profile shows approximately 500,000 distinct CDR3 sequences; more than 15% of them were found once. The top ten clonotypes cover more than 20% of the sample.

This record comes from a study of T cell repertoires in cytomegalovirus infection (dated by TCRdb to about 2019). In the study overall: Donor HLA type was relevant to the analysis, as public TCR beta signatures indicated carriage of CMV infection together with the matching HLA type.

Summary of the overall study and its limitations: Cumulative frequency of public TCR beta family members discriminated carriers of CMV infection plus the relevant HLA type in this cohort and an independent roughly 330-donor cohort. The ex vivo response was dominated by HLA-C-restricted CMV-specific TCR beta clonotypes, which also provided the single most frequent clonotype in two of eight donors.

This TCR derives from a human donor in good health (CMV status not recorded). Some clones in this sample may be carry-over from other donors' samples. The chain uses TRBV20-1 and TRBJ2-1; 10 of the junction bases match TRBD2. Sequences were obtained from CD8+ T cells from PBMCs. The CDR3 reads CSARLLAGTYVYNEQFF. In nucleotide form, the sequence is TGCAGTGCTAGACTACTAGCGGGGACCTACGTCTACAATGAGCAGTTCTTC.